This TCR beta chain was captured by sequencing in a study of control samples from healthy donors and cancer patients. Sequencing used immunoSEQ multiplex PCR; TCRdb keeps in-frame clones, though not all of them. This table holds about 63,000 clones, roughly 85% found once. The junction had 5 bases not matched to a gene; V was cut back by 3 bases and J by 6 bases. The CDR3 is 14 residues long. Per germline, CDR1 SGHRS and CDR2 YFSETQ. The V call is TRBV5-1, the J call TRBJ2-3, with 9 bases identical to TRBD2. The TCR sequence derives from a man in his forties or fifties in good health. Sequencing was done on a sample of blood. This CDR3 is CASSWAGGPDTQYF. CDR3 nucleotide sequence: TGCGCCAGCAGCTGGGCGGGGGGGCCTGATACGCAGTATTTT.